This TCR beta chain was recorded in a study of CXCR3-negative and CXCR3-positive naive CD8 T cells. Overall study findings and caveats: The study inferred TCR strength from TRB CDR3 properties and found comparable surface CD5 between naive subsets. For CXCR3-positive naive cells, TRB CDR3s were more hydrophobic than those of CXCR3-negative naive cells.

Judged by frequency, this clonotype is medium-sized. What it binds is unknown. CD45RO-CCR7+CD27+CD95- defined naive CD8+ T cells. UMI-labeled 5' RACE yielded the TRB cDNA libraries. Reanalyzing the 5' RACE reads, TCRdb keeps one entry per CDR3 protein, without DNA. There are a few thousand distinct CDR3 sequences in the sample, with 2% to 3% held by the top ten. Germline CDR1 LGHDT, CDR2 YNNKEL (reference sequence). The CDR3 spans 14 residues. The sequence came from a human donor in good health. Some clones in this sample may be carry-over from other donors' samples. This chain uses TRBV3-1 with TRBJ1-1. Sequenced material: naive CXCR3+ CD8+ T cells from blood. Regarding subset: CD45RO-CCR7+CD27+CD95- naive CD8+ T cells expressing CXCR3 (TNR3+). Here the CDR3 reads CASSQERVRAEAFF. Using reference TRBV3-1 and TRBJ1-1 for the parts outside the CDR3, the full variable domain is DTAVSQTPKYLVTQMGNDKSIKCEQNLGHDTMYWYKQDSKKFLKIMFSYNNKELIINETVPNRFSPKSPDKAHLNLHINSLELGDSAVYFCASSQERVRAEAFFGQGTRLTVV.